This T cell receptor (beta chain) was identified during a study of metastatic and nonmetastatic thyroid tumors. This clone appeared a few times. Each patient went into thyroid surgery without having received any treatment. MiXCR re-clonotyped the PCR reads for TCRdb. The data show some 17,000 clones, approximately 25% seen once. From germline, CDR1 is DFQATT and CDR2 SNEGSKA (reference sequence). V dropped 4 bases and J dropped 2 bases, with 17 bases sitting between them. The CDR3 runs to 15 residues. The TCR was taken from a female donor with papillary thyroid cancer or a benign thyroid nodule (not recorded which). Some clones in this sample may be carry-over from other donors' samples. This sequence joins TRBV20-1 and TRBJ2-5; D unclear. The sequenced sample was adjacent normal tissue. The CDR3 sequence: CSATSWPPAQETQYF. The CDR3 region has the DNA TGCAGTGCTACCTCCTGGCCCCCGGCGCAAGAGACCCAGTACTTC.